These T cell receptor beta chains were read from a single sample in a study of T cell repertoires in cytomegalovirus infection. No antigens are known for them. MiXCR, run by TCRdb on the reads, gives a single entry per CDR3 protein. This table holds around 49,000 distinct CDR3 sequences, around 20% found once. The material was CD8+ T cells from cultured PBMCs, obtained from culture after CMV antigen stimulation. The receptors originated from a human donor in good health (CMV status not recorded). Some clones in this sample may be carry-over from other donors' samples. CDR3s include the opening cysteine and the closing phenylalanine or tryptophan. D genes are given only for firm matches. Rows give clone size only sometimes, using once, few, many, or a class for an expanded clone.

>NA|many|15|TRBJ1-2|TRBV7-9
TGTGCCAGCAGCTTAGGCTCGTCGGGGTCGAATGGCTACACCTTC
CASSLGSSGSNGYTF
>TRBD1|NA|18|TRBJ2-6|TRBV12-3/TRBV12-4
TGTGCCAGCAGTTTCGGGACAGGGGGCGCGGCTGGGGCCAACGTCCTGACTTTC
CASSFGTGGAAGANVLTF
>NA|NA|11|TRBJ2-2|TRBV6-5
TGTGCCAGCAGGGAAGTCGGGGAGCTGTTTTTT
CASREVGELFF
>TRBD1|few|14|TRBJ2-7|TRBV7-2
TGTGCCAGCAGCTGGGGACAGGGAAACTACGAGCAGTACTTC
CASSWGQGNYEQYF
>TRBD1|NA|16|TRBJ2-5|TRBV7-6
TGTGCCAGCAGCCCAGCCGGGACAGGGCTTTTGGAGACCCAGTACTTC
CASSPAGTGLLETQYF
>TRBD2|NA|16|TRBJ2-1|TRBV6-2/TRBV6-3
TGTGCCAGCAGTTACTCCCTGATCGGGAGGGGTATTGAGCAGTTCTTC
CASSYSLIGRGIEQFF
>NA|NA|14|TRBJ2-3|TRBV7-8
TGTGCCAGCAGCTTCAACCGATACACAGATACGCAGTATTTT
CASSFNRYTDTQYF
>TRBD1|few|15|TRBJ1-1|TRBV5-1
TGCGCCAGCAGACCTACGACAGGGATGGACACTGAAGCTTTCTTT
CASRPTTGMDTEAFF
>TRBD2|NA|21|TRBJ2-5|TRBV6-6
TGTGACAGCAGTGACATCCTCTACCTCCTTCGGACTAGCGGGGGCCAAGAGACCCAGTACTTC
CDSSDILYLLRTSGGQETQYF
>NA|NA|15|TRBJ2-3|TRBV27
TGTGCCAGCAGTTTAGAGGGTCGAGTTCCCGATACGCAGTATTTT
CASSLEGRVPDTQYF
>NA|NA|11|TRBJ2-5|TRBV6-2/TRBV6-3
TGTGCCAGCAGTACGGGAGTCAGGGGTGACTTC
CASSTGVRGDF
>NA|once|16|TRBJ2-4|TRBV12-3/TRBV12-4
TGTGCCAGCATAGAACAGGGATTTGGGCCCAAAAACATTCAGTACTTC
CASIEQGFGPKNIQYF
>NA|NA|11|TRBJ1-1|TRBV25-1
TGTGCCAGCGGGTGGAGCACTGAAGCTTTCTTT
CASGWSTEAFF
>NA|NA|12|TRBJ2-1|TRBV20-1
TGCAGTGCTAGAGATCCCCTAAGGGAGCAGTTCTTC
CSARDPLREQFF
>NA|NA|14|TRBJ2-7|TRBV25-1
TGTGCCAGCAGTTTTCGATCTCCGACCTACGAGCAGTACTTC
CASSFRSPTYEQYF
>NA|NA|14|TRBJ2-6|TRBV7-9
TGTGCCAGCGGACAGAGCTCTGGGGCCAACGTCCTGACTTTC
CASGQSSGANVLTF
>NA|few|15|TRBJ2-7|TRBV7-2
TGTGCCAGCAGCCCAAACCTATCCAGGACCTACGAGCAGTACTTC
CASSPNLSRTYEQYF
>NA|NA|17|TRBJ2-1|TRBV12-3/TRBV12-4
TGTGCCAGCAGTTCCGCGCGTCACAACGAAATCTACAATGAGCAGTTCTTC
CASSSARHNEIYNEQFF
>NA|few|12|TRBJ2-1|TRBV7-2
TGTGCCAGCAGCCTCCATTCCAATGAGCAGTTCTTC
CASSLHSNEQFF
>TRBD1|NA|13|TRBJ1-2|TRBV29-1
TGCAGCGTTCGGACAGGGGGCCATCAAGGCTACACCTTC
CSVRTGGHQGYTF
>NA|few|12|TRBJ2-5|TRBV29-1
TGCAGCGTTCTCCAGAACCAAGAGACCCAGTACTTC
CSVLQNQETQYF
>NA|NA|10|TRBJ2-2|TRBV6-2/TRBV6-3
TGTGCCACCGGACAGGGGGAGCTGTTTTTT
CATGQGELFF
>TRBD2|NA|19|TRBJ2-1|TRBV7-2
TGTGCCAGCAGCCTAAGCGGGAGGGCGGGGTATAGCTCCTACAATGAGCAGTTCTTC
CASSLSGRAGYSSYNEQFF
>NA|NA|13|TRBJ1-5|TRBV12-5
TGTGCTAGTGGTTTGAACATCAATCAGCCCCAGCATTTT
CASGLNINQPQHF
>NA|many|15|TRBJ2-5|TRBV4-2
TGTGCCAGCAGCCAAGATCATGGGCAGGGAGAGACCCAGTACTTC
CASSQDHGQGETQYF
>NA|NA|11|TRBJ1-1|TRBV6-2/TRBV6-3
TGTGCCAGCAGGGGAGGGGCTGAAGCTTTCTTT
CASRGGAEAFF
>NA|NA|16|TRBJ1-5|TRBV7-3
TGTGCCAGCAGCTTAATGTCGGAGGGTAGCAATCAGCCCCAGCATTTT
CASSLMSEGSNQPQHF
>NA|NA|15|TRBJ1-5|TRBV6-2/TRBV6-3
TGTGCCAGCAATGCGGGCCTTTCGGGCAATCAGCCCCAGCATTTT
CASNAGLSGNQPQHF
>NA|NA|15|TRBJ2-3|TRBV7-8
TGTGCCAGCAGACAAGGGGGGGGCCACCCAGATACGCAGTATTTT
CASRQGGGHPDTQYF
>TRBD2|NA|13|TRBJ2-7|TRBV4-3
TGCGCCAGCTCACAACTAGCGGGAGACGAGCAGTACTTC
CASSQLAGDEQYF
>NA|few|12|TRBJ2-1|TRBV11-2
TGTGCCAGCAGCTGGGCCGGTAATGAGCAGTTCTTC
CASSWAGNEQFF
>NA|NA|15|TRBJ2-3|TRBV6-5
TGTGCCAGCAGTTACTCTAGCTGGACGACAGATACGCAGTATTTT
CASSYSSWTTDTQYF
>TRBD2|NA|16|TRBJ2-3|TRBV27
TGTGCCAGCAGTTTCAGGAGCGGGAGGGACACAGATACGCAGTATTTT
CASSFRSGRDTDTQYF
>NA|NA|13|TRBJ2-7|TRBV7-6
TGTGCCAGCAGCTTAGGAAAGTACTACGAGCAGTACTTC
CASSLGKYYEQYF
>NA|NA|15|TRBJ2-5|TRBV7-9
TGTGCCAGCAGCCCACGGGCTAGAGAACAAGAGACCCAGTACTTC
CASSPRAREQETQYF
>NA|NA|14|TRBJ1-2|TRBV12-3/TRBV12-4
TGTGCCAGCACCCCGGGAGGGGGTGTTTATGGCTACACCTTC
CASTPGGGVYGYTF
>TRBD1|many|16|TRBJ2-2|TRBV7-8
TGTGCCAGCAGCTTAGTTGCAGGGGGCCGGACCGGGGAGCTGTTTTTT
CASSLVAGGRTGELFF
>NA|NA|16|TRBJ2-6|TRBV7-2
TGTGCCAGCAGCCCTAGTCGGGGATCTGGGGCCAACGTCCTGACTTTC
CASSPSRGSGANVLTF
>NA|few|17|TRBJ1-5|TRBV27
TGTGCCAGCAGTTCAAAAGGGGAACTAAATAGCAATCAGCCCCAGCATTTT
CASSSKGELNSNQPQHF